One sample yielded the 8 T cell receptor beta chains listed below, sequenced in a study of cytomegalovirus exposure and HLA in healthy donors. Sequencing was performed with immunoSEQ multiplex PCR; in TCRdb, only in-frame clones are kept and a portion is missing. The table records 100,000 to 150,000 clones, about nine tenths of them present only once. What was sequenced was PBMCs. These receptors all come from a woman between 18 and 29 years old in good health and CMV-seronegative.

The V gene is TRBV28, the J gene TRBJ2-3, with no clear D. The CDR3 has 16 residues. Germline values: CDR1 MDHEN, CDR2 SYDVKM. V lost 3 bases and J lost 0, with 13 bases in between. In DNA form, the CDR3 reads TGTGCCAGCAGTTTCTTTGCTACCCCCAGCACAGATACGCAGTATTTT. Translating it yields CASSFFATPSTDTQYF.

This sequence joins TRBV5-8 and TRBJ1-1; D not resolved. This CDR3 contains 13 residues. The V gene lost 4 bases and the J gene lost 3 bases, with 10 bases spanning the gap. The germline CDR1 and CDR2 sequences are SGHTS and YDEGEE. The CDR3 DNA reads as TGTGCCAGCAGCCGAGAAAGAGACACTGAAGCTTTCTTT. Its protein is CASSRERDTEAFF.

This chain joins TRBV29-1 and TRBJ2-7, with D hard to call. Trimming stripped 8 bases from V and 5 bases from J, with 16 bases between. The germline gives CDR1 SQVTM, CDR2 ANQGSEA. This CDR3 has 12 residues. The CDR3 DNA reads TGCAGCCCGCGAGAAAAGTCCAACGAGCAGTACTTC. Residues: CSPREKSNEQYF.

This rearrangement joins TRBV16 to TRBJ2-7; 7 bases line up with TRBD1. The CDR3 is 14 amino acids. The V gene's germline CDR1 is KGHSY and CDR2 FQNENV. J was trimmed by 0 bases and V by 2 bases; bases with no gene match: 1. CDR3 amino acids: CASSQDRDSYEQYF. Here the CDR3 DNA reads TGTGCCAGCAGCCAAGACAGGGACTCCTACGAGCAGTACTTC.

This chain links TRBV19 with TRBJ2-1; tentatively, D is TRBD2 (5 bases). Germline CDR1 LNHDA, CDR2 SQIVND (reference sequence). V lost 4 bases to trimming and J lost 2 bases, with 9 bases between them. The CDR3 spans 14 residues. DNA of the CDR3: TGTGCCAGTAGTAGCGGGTATACCTACAATGAGCAGTTCTTC. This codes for CASSSGYTYNEQFF.

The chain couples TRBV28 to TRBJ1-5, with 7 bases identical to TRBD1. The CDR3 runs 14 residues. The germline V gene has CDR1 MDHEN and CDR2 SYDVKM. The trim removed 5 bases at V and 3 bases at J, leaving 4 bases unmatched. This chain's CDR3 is CASSDRVFNQPQHF. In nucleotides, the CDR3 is TGTGCCAGCAGTGACAGGGTTTTCAATCAGCCCCAGCATTTT.

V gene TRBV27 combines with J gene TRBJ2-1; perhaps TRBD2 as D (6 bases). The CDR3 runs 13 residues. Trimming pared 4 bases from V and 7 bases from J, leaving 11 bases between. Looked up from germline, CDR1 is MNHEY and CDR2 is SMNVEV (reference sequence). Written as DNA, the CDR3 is TGTGCCAGCAGTTGGAGGGTCAGGAATGAGCAGTTCTTC. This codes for CASSWRVRNEQFF.

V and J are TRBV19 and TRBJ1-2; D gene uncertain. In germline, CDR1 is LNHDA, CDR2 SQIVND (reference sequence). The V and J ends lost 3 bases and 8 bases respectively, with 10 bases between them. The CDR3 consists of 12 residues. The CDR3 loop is CASSIQAEGYTF. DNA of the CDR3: TGTGCCAGTAGTATCCAGGCCGAAGGCTACACCTTC.